The source of this TCR beta chain is a study of shared clonotypes between healthy human individuals. Assay: immunoSEQ multiplex PCR; the TCRdb copy retains only in-frame clones and omits some. The table lists about 2 million clones, less than 95% of them singletons. Only CD45RO-negative cells positively selected for CCR7 counted as naive CD8 cells, so terminally differentiated effector memory CD45RA+ cells were excluded. V gave up 3 bases and J gave up 6 bases; unmatched junction bases: 4. The CDR3 contains 14 residues. Germline V gene sequence: CDR1 LGHNA, CDR2 YNFKEQ. The material sequenced was naive CD8+ T cells sorted from blood. J is TRBJ2-3 and V is TRBV4-2; TRBD1 matches at 9 bases. The source is a man younger than 35 in good health. The CDR3 sequence: CASSHDRGDDTQYF. The CDR3 nucleotides are TGTGCCAGCAGCCACGACAGGGGGGACGATACGCAGTATTTT.